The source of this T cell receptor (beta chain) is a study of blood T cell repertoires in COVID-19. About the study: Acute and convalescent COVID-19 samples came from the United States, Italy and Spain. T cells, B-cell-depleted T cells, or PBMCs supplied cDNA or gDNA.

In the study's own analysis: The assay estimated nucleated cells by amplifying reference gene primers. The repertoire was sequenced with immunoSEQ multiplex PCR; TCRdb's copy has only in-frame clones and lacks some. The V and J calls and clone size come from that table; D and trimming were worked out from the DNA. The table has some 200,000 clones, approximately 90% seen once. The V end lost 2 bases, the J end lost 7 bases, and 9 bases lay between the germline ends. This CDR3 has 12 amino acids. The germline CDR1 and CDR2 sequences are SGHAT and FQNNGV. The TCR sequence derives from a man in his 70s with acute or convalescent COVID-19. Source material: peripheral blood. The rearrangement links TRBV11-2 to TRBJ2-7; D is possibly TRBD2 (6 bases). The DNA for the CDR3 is TGTGCCAGCAGCTTAAGTAGCGGAGAGCAGTACTTC. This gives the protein CASSLSSGEQYF.